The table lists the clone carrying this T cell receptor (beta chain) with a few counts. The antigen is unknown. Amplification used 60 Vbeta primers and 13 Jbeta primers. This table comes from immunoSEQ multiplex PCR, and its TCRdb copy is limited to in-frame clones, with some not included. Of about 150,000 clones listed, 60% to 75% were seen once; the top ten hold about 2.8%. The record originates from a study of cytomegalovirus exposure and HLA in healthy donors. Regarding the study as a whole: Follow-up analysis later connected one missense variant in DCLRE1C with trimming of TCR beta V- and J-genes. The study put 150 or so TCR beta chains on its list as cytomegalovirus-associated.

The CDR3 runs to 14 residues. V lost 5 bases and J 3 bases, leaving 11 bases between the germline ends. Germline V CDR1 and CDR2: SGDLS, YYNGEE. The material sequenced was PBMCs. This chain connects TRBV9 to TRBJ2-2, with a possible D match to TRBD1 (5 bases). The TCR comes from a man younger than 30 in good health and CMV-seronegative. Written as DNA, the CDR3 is TGTGCCAGCAGTGGCGACAGATACACCGGGGAGCTGTTTTTT. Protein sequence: CASSGDRYTGELFF.